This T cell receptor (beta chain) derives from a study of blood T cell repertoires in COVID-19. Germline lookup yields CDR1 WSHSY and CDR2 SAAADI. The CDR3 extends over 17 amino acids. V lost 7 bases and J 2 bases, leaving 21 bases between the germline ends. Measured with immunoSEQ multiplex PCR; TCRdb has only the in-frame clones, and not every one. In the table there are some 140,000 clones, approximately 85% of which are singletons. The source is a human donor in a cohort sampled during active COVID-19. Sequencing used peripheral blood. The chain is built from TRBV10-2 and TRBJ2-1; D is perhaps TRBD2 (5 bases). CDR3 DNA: TGCGCCAGCAAAGACCTCCGGAGTAGCGCGACCTACAATGAGCAGTTCTTC. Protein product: CASKDLRSSATYNEQFF.